These 5 T cell receptor beta chains share one sample of origin, sequenced in a study of identifying expanded T cells in peripheral blood. The repertoire was sequenced with immunoSEQ multiplex PCR; TCRdb's copy has only in-frame clones and lacks some. This table has under 70,000 clones, 87% appearing once. Sequenced: blood. The receptors shown here come from a person aged 18 to 70 in good health.

This chain uses TRBV30 with TRBJ2-2; TRBD1 agrees at 8 bases. The CDR3 is 13 amino acids. The V gene's germline CDR1 is GTSNPN and CDR2 SVGIG (reference sequence). V dropped 3 bases and J dropped 5; count of bases not matched to a gene: 2. The CDR3 nucleotides are TGTGCCTGGAGGGGACAGGTAACCGGGGAGCTGTTTTTT. This codes for CAWRGQVTGELFF.

The chain couples TRBV29-1 to TRBJ1-2; D not resolved. CDR1 SQVTM and CDR2 ANQGSEA come from the germline V gene. The CDR3 is 12 residues long. The V end lost 5 bases, the J end lost 10 bases, and 17 bases lay between the germline ends. In DNA, the CDR3 is TGCAGCGTTCGTGGCCCTGGAGAGGTCTACACCTTC. Amino acids: CSVRGPGEVYTF.

This chain links TRBV10-1 with TRBJ1-6; D perhaps matches TRBD1 (6 bases). Germline lookup yields CDR1 WNHNN and CDR2 SYGVQD (reference sequence). The CDR3 is 13 amino acids. V was pared by 8 bases and J by 5 bases, with 10 bases between. DNA for the CDR3: TGCGCCAGCCGGGACAATAATAATTCACCCCTCCACTTT. As protein: CASRDNNNSPLHF.

The chain is built from TRBV5-8 and TRBJ1-1, with a weak D call TRBD1 (5 bases). CDR1 is SGHTS, CDR2 YDEGEE, per germline. The CDR3 consists of 13 residues. V gave up 9 bases and J gave up 10 bases, with 22 bases separating them. The chain's CDR3 is CATTSGDLVRAFF. DNA of the CDR3: TGTGCCACCACCTCGGGGGATTTGGTTCGAGCTTTCTTT.

V usage is TRBV25-1 and J usage is TRBJ1-4; 7 bases are shared with TRBD1. This CDR3 contains 15 residues. Germline assignment: CDR1 MGHDK and CDR2 SYGVNS. Trimming cost V 5 bases and J 5 bases; bases outside gene matches: 8. CDR3 residues: CASSSYSTGNEKLFF. In DNA form, the CDR3 reads TGTGCCAGCAGTTCCTACTCGACAGGGAATGAAAAACTGTTTTTT.